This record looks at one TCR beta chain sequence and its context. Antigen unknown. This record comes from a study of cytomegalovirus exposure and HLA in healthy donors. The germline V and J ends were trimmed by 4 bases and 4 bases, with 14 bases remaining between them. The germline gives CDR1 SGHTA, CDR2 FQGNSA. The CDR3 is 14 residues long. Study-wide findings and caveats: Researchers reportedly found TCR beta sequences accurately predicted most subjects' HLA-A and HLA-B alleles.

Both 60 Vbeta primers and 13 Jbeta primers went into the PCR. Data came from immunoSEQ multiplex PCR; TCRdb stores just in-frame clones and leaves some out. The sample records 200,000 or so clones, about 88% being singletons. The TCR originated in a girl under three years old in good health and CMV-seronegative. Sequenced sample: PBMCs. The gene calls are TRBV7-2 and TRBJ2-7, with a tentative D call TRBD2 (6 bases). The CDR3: CASSSLGRDYEQYF. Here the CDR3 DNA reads TGTGCCAGCAGCTCCCTTGGGCGGGATTACGAGCAGTACTTC.